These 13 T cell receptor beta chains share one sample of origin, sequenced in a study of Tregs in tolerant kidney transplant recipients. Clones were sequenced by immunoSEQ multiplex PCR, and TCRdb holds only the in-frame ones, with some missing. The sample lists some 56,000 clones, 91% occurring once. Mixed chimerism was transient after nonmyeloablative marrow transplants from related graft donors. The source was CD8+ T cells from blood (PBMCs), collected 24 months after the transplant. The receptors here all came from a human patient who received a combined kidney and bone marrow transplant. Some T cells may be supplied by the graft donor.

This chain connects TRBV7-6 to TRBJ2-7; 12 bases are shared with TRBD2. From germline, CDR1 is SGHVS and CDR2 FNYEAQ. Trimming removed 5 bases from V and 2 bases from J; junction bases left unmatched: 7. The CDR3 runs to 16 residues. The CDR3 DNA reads TGTGCCAGCAGCCCGGCACTAGCGGGGGGCACCTACGAGCAGTACTTC. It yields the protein CASSPALAGGTYEQYF. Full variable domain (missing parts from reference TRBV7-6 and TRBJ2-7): GAGVSQSPRYKVTKRGQDVALRCDPISGHVSLYWYRQALGQGPEFLTYFNYEAQQDKSGLPNDRFSAERPEGSISTLTIQRTEQRDSAMYRCASSPALAGGTYEQYFGPGTRLTVT.

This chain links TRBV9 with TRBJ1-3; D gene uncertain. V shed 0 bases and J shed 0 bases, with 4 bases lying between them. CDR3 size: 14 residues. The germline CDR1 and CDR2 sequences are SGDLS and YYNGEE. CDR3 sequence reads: CASSVASSGNTIYF. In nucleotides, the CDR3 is TGTGCCAGCAGCGTAGCTAGCTCTGGAAACACCATATATTTT.

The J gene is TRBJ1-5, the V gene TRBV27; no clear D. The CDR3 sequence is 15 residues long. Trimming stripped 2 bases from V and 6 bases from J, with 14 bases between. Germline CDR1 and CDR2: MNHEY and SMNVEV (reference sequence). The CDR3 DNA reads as TGTGCCAGCAGTTTAGGAGGGAACTTAGCTCAGCCCCAGCATTTT. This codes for CASSLGGNLAQPQHF.

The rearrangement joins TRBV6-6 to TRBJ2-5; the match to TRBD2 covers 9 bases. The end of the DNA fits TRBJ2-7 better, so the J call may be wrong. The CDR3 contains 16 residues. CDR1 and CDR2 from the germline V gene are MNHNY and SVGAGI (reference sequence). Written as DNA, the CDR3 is TGTGCCAGCAGTTACTTGGGACTAGCCGCCTCGGGCGAGCAGTACTTC. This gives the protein CASSYLGLAASGEQYF.

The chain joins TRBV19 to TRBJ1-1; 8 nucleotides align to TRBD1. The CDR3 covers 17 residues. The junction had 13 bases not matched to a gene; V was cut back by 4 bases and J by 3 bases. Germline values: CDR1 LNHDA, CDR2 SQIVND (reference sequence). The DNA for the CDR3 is TGTGCCAGTAGTACGACCCCATGGACAGGGTGGGACACTGAAGCTTTCTTT. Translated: CASSTTPWTGWDTEAFF.

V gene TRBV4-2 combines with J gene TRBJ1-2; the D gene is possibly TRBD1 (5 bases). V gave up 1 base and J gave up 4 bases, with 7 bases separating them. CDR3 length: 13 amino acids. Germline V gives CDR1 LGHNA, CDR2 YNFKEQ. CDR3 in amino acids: CASSQGGGYGYTF. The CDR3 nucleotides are TGTGCCAGCAGCCAAGGGGGCGGCTATGGCTACACCTTC.

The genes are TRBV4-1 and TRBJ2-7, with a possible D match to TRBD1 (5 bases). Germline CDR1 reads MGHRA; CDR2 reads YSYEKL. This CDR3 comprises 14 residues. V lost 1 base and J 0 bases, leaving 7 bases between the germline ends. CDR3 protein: CASSQGQNSYEQYF. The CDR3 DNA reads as TGCGCCAGCAGCCAAGGACAGAACTCCTACGAGCAGTACTTC.

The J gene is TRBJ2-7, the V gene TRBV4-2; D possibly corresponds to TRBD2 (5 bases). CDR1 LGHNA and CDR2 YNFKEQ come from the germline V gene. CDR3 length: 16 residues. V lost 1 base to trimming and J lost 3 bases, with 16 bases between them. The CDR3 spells CASSQGALAPHYEQYF. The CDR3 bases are TGTGCCAGCAGCCAAGGGGCCCTAGCCCCCCACTACGAGCAGTACTTC.

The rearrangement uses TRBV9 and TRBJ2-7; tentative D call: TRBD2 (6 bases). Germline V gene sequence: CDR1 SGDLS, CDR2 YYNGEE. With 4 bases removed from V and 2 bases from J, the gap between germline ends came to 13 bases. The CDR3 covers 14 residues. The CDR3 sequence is CASSRTSTAYEQYF. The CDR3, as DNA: TGTGCCAGCAGCAGAACTAGCACCGCCTACGAGCAGTACTTC.

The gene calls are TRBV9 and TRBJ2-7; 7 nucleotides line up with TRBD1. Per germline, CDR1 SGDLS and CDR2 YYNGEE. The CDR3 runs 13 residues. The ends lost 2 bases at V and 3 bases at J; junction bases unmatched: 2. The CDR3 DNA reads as TGTGCCAGCAGCGTGGGACAGAACTACGAGCAGTACTTC. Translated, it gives CASSVGQNYEQYF.

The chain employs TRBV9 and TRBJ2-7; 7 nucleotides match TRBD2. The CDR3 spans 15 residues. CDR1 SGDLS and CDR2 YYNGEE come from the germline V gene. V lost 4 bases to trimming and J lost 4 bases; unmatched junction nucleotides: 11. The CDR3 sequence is CASSTGPGGGYEQYF. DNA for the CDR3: TGTGCCAGCAGCACAGGTCCGGGAGGCGGATACGAGCAGTACTTC.

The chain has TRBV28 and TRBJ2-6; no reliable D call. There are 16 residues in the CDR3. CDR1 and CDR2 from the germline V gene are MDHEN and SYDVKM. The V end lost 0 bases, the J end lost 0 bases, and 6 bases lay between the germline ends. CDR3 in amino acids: CASSLWADSGANVLTF. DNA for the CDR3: TGTGCCAGCAGTTTATGGGCGGACTCTGGGGCCAACGTCCTGACTTTC.

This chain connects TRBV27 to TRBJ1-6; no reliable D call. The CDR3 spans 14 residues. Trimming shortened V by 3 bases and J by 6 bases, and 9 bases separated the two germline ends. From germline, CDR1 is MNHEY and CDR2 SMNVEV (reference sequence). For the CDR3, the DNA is TGTGCCAGCAGTTTCATGTTGTCTAATTCACCCCTCCACTTT. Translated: CASSFMLSNSPLHF.